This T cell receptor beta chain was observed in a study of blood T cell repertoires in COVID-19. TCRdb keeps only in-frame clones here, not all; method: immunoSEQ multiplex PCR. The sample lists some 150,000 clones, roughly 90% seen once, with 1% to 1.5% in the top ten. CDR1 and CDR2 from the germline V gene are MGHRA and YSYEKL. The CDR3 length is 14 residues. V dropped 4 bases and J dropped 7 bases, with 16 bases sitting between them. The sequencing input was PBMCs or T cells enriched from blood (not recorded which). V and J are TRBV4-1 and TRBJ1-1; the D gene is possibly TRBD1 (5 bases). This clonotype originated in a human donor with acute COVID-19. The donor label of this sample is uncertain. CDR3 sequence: CASSPWRGGFEAFF. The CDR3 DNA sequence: TGCGCCAGCAGCCCCTGGAGGGGAGGGTTTGAAGCTTTCTTT.